The 17 T cell receptor beta chains reported below all come from one sample, sequenced in a study of T cells expressing NK-cell markers (dated by TCRdb to between 2020 and 2021). The protocol used for the library was 5' RACE. The sequencer was an Illumina HiSeq 2000. TCRdb reprocessed the reads; each CDR3 protein sequence makes one entry, and DNA is unavailable. The table of this sample itemizes over 150,000 distinct CDR3 sequences. Roughly a third of the sample goes to the ten largest clones. Sequenced: blood T cells: a sorted CD56 or NKG2C T cell subset, CD4+ or CD8+ T cells, or bulk PBMC T cells (not recorded which). The receptor source for this set is a woman between 50 and 59 years old in good health. Donor details come from another sample of the same person, matched by shared clones.

V is TRBV18 and J is TRBJ1-5. This CDR3 comprises 14 residues. CDR1 is KGHSH and CDR2 is LQKENI in the germline V gene. CDR3 region: CASSPWQDNQPQHF.

The chain combines TRBV30 with TRBJ1-1. Germline V gene lookup returns CDR1 GTSNPN and CDR2 SVGIG (reference sequence). The CDR3 loop spans 14 amino acids. CDR3 region: CAWSEGLQNTEAFF.

The CDR3 region is CSARDDGREGQDYNEQFF. V is TRBV20-1 and J is TRBJ2-1; TCRdb proposes TRBD2, but this gene call is untestable without DNA. This CDR3 has 18 residues. Germline V gives CDR1 DFQATT, CDR2 SNEGSKA (reference sequence).

The rearrangement links TRBV12-3 or TRBV12-4 to TRBJ1-2. The CDR3 consists of 12 residues. CDR3 sequence: CASSFRAGGYTF.

This sequence joins TRBV19 and TRBJ1-1. Germline CDR1 LNHDA, CDR2 SQIVND (reference sequence). There are 13 residues in the CDR3. This chain's CDR3 is CASSTLSGTEAFF.

This rearrangement joins TRBV7-9 to TRBJ1-1; TCRdb selects TRBD1, and the lack of DNA leaves this call unchecked. The CDR3 has 12 amino acids. Looked up from germline, CDR1 is SEHNR and CDR2 is FQNEAQ (reference sequence). The CDR3 here is CASSWGADEAFF.

The chain couples TRBV25-1 to TRBJ1-1. Per germline, CDR1 MGHDK and CDR2 SYGVNS. This CDR3 contains 13 residues. CDR3 in amino acids: CASSERFNTEAFF.

This CDR3 is CASSPSVVQETQYF. The chain carries TRBV18 and TRBJ2-5. Looked up from germline, CDR1 is KGHSH and CDR2 is LQKENI. The CDR3 has 14 residues.

The chain links TRBV20-1 to TRBJ2-7. Germline loops: CDR1 DFQATT, CDR2 SNEGSKA (reference sequence). The CDR3 contains 13 residues. The CDR3 protein is CSARRPSTYEQYF.

The chain employs TRBV29-1 and TRBJ2-7; TCRdb calls TRBD2, which cannot be checked without DNA. Germline CDR1 is SQVTM and CDR2 is ANQGSEA. CDR3 length: 14 amino acids. CDR3 in amino acids: CSVVNAGNNGEQYF.

This chain links TRBV7-9 with TRBJ2-7; checking the TCRdb D call of TRBD1 is not possible without DNA. The CDR3 totals 13 residues. The germline gives CDR1 SEHNR, CDR2 FQNEAQ (reference sequence). The CDR3: CASNLGTTYEQYF.

The chain uses TRBV10-2 and TRBJ1-1. This CDR3 contains 14 residues. Germline V gene sequence: CDR1 WSHSY, CDR2 SAAADI. The CDR3 sequence: CASTLGGENTEAFF.

The chain joins TRBV20-1 to TRBJ2-7; TCRdb's D call of TRBD1 is untestable without DNA. This CDR3 contains 13 residues. CDR1 is DFQATT, CDR2 SNEGSKA, per germline (reference sequence). CDR3 residues: CTPRTGEDYEQYF.

The chain uses TRBV4-2 and TRBJ1-5; as DNA is missing, the TRBD1 call by TCRdb cannot be tested. The CDR3 contains 15 residues. The germline CDR1 and CDR2 sequences are LGHNA and YNFKEQ. CDR3 protein: CASRYGQVVNQPQHF.

The chain is built from TRBV10-1 and TRBJ2-1; the TCRdb D gene call, TRBD2, has no DNA to confirm it. The CDR3 covers 16 residues. Germline CDR1 WNHNN, CDR2 SYGVQD (reference sequence). The chain's CDR3 is CASSEFAGGPGDEQFF.

The chain is built from TRBV25-1 and TRBJ2-7; TCRdb's D call, TRBD1, is unchecked because there is no DNA. Germline CDR1 is MGHDK and CDR2 is SYGVNS. The CDR3 sequence is 11 residues long. CDR3 amino acids: CASSTGYEQYF.

This rearrangement joins TRBV7-9 to TRBJ2-5; the D call of TRBD2 rests on TCRdb alone, since no DNA is present to check it. From germline, CDR1 is SEHNR and CDR2 FQNEAQ (reference sequence). CDR3 size: 14 residues. The CDR3: CASSFGGEEETQYF.